This T cell receptor (beta chain) came from a study of control samples from healthy donors and cancer patients. Germline lookup yields CDR1 SGHDT and CDR2 YYEEEE. V was pared by 2 bases and J by 5 bases, with 23 bases between. This CDR3 spans 17 amino acids. Assay: immunoSEQ multiplex PCR; the TCRdb copy retains only in-frame clones and omits some. This table has 100,000 to 150,000 clones, 80% to 90% appearing once. What was sequenced was blood. The origin of this receptor is a man aged 40-55 years in good health. This chain links TRBV5-6 with TRBJ2-7; D might be TRBD1 or TRBD2, each matching 6 bases. CDR3 sequence reads: CASSFSVGGPGANEQYF. The CDR3 DNA sequence: TGTGCCAGCAGCTTTTCCGTGGGGGGTCCGGGGGCGAACGAGCAGTACTTC.